Listed below are T cell receptor beta chains from one sample, sequenced in a study of blood T cell repertoires in COVID-19. Assay used: immunoSEQ multiplex PCR; TCRdb lists only in-frame clones, some missing. The repertoire holds roughly 100,000 clones, with more than 75% as singletons. The specimen sequenced was peripheral blood. The receptors were gathered from a human donor in a cohort sampled during active COVID-19. Both conserved end residues are part of each CDR3. Each record gives: V gene, J gene, CDR3 protein.

v_gene: TRBV2
j_gene: TRBJ1-1
CDR3aa: CASTQDRLVTEAFF

v_gene: TRBV7-8
j_gene: TRBJ2-5
CDR3aa: CASSLRTSGGGETQYF

v_gene: TRBV7-8
j_gene: TRBJ2-7
CDR3aa: CASSYRTVSSYEQYF

v_gene: TRBV7-9
j_gene: TRBJ2-2
CDR3aa: CASTLSQRGTGELFF

v_gene: TRBV15
j_gene: TRBJ1-2
CDR3aa: CATSRGDTNYGYTF

v_gene: TRBV7-9
j_gene: TRBJ2-1
CDR3aa: CASSVEGVLIGNEQFF

v_gene: TRBV5-4
j_gene: TRBJ1-2
CDR3aa: CAVTNQGPGGYTF

v_gene: TRBV7-2
j_gene: TRBJ2-5
CDR3aa: CASSARALGAFDRTQYF

v_gene: TRBV24-1
j_gene: TRBJ2-5
CDR3aa: CATSDARGAQYF

v_gene: TRBV5-1
j_gene: TRBJ2-5
CDR3aa: CASSPQVGGQETQYF

v_gene: TRBV11-3
j_gene: TRBJ2-7
CDR3aa: CASSSKLGQYF

v_gene: TRBV11-3
j_gene: TRBJ2-1
CDR3aa: CASSSGSDNEQFF

v_gene: TRBV7-6
j_gene: TRBJ2-7
CDR3aa: CASSLARGTSGVHEQYF

v_gene: TRBV5-4
j_gene: TRBJ1-3
CDR3aa: CASSNDRAGNTIYF

v_gene: TRBV6-5
j_gene: TRBJ1-2
CDR3aa: CASSPQAPYGYTF

v_gene: TRBV7-9
j_gene: TRBJ1-1
CDR3aa: CASTNPGGSTNTEAFF

v_gene: TRBV6-1
j_gene: TRBJ1-6
CDR3aa: CASSEQGVYNSPLHF

v_gene: TRBV11-3
j_gene: TRBJ1-1
CDR3aa: CASMIGTVNTEAFF

v_gene: TRBV7-9
j_gene: TRBJ1-4
CDR3aa: CASSLSTGFGVEEKLFF

v_gene: TRBV15
j_gene: TRBJ1-2
CDR3aa: CATILQGNRNGGYTF

v_gene: TRBV27
j_gene: TRBJ1-2
CDR3aa: CASGRVTNYGYTF

v_gene: TRBV12-3/TRBV12-4
j_gene: TRBJ1-2
CDR3aa: CASSVIGWGGYTF

v_gene: TRBV30
j_gene: TRBJ1-6
CDR3aa: CAWNPTGGISPLHF

v_gene: TRBV27
j_gene: TRBJ2-7
CDR3aa: CASSSQGGSYEQYF

v_gene: TRBV27
j_gene: TRBJ2-3
CDR3aa: CASSSTGTGGTDTQYF

v_gene: TRBV2
j_gene: TRBJ2-1
CDR3aa: CASRGPGQDYNEQFF

v_gene: TRBV2
j_gene: TRBJ1-2
CDR3aa: CASNQGYYGYTF

v_gene: TRBV4-2
j_gene: TRBJ1-2
CDR3aa: CASSQDRYGYTF

v_gene: TRBV2
j_gene: TRBJ1-4
CDR3aa: CASTSFGTGPATNEKLFF

v_gene: TRBV7-2
j_gene: TRBJ2-4
CDR3aa: CASSLGGVRGNIQYF

v_gene: TRBV6-5
j_gene: TRBJ2-3
CDR3aa: CASSYAGGLAMDTQYF

v_gene: TRBV4-1
j_gene: TRBJ2-7
CDR3aa: CASSPRASNRDTYEQYF

v_gene: TRBV7-8
j_gene: TRBJ2-7
CDR3aa: CASTQTAAGDSYEQYF

v_gene: TRBV5-1
j_gene: TRBJ2-7
CDR3aa: CASSLPLTGRYEQYF

v_gene: TRBV5-4
j_gene: TRBJ2-3
CDR3aa: CASSLGTSGGTDTQYF

v_gene: TRBV19
j_gene: TRBJ2-7
CDR3aa: CASSIPGRGRYEQYF

v_gene: TRBV11-3
j_gene: TRBJ2-1
CDR3aa: CASSLGPGDEQFF

v_gene: TRBV30
j_gene: TRBJ1-1
CDR3aa: CAWSPPGIHTEAFF

v_gene: TRBV5-1
j_gene: TRBJ1-1
CDR3aa: CASSLVNRDTEAFF

v_gene: TRBV5-4
j_gene: TRBJ2-1
CDR3aa: CASSLSGPSEQFF

v_gene: TRBV3-1/TRBV3-2
j_gene: TRBJ2-3
CDR3aa: CASSPMGATRDTQYF

v_gene: TRBV5-1
j_gene: TRBJ2-3
CDR3aa: CASSDPGGNTQYF

v_gene: TRBV5-4
j_gene: TRBJ2-3
CDR3aa: CASRRPGQSTDTQYF

v_gene: TRBV5-1
j_gene: TRBJ1-4
CDR3aa: CASSSSGAEKLFF

v_gene: TRBV28
j_gene: TRBJ1-4
CDR3aa: CASSLGGVTNEKLFF

v_gene: TRBV6-1
j_gene: TRBJ1-2
CDR3aa: CASSEASGYTF

v_gene: TRBV6-1
j_gene: TRBJ1-5
CDR3aa: CASSEHREGQPQHF

v_gene: TRBV2
j_gene: TRBJ2-1
CDR3aa: CASRGLAGGYQFF

v_gene: TRBV6-2/TRBV6-3
j_gene: TRBJ2-7
CDR3aa: CASSSPPLTFPYEQYF

v_gene: TRBV3-1/TRBV3-2
j_gene: TRBJ1-6
CDR3aa: CASSQGGDSPLHF

v_gene: TRBV29-1
j_gene: TRBJ1-2
CDR3aa: CSVDHARRGGYTF

v_gene: TRBV9
j_gene: TRBJ2-3
CDR3aa: CASSAAGELTDTQYF

v_gene: TRBV6-5
j_gene: TRBJ2-3
CDR3aa: CAIKAGAFTDTQYF

v_gene: TRBV12-3/TRBV12-4
j_gene: TRBJ2-2
CDR3aa: CASSRANTGELFF

v_gene: TRBV7-9
j_gene: TRBJ2-1
CDR3aa: CASSSLAGGNNEQFF

v_gene: TRBV5-1
j_gene: TRBJ2-7
CDR3aa: CASSNGQGYEQYF

v_gene: TRBV15
j_gene: TRBJ1-1
CDR3aa: CATKQGRRNTEAFF

v_gene: TRBV19
j_gene: TRBJ2-1
CDR3aa: CASSPDRGYGGRNEQFF

v_gene: TRBV10-1
j_gene: TRBJ2-7
CDR3aa: CASSGGGSPYEQYF

v_gene: TRBV29-1
j_gene: TRBJ1-2
CDR3aa: CSVVGRDGYTF